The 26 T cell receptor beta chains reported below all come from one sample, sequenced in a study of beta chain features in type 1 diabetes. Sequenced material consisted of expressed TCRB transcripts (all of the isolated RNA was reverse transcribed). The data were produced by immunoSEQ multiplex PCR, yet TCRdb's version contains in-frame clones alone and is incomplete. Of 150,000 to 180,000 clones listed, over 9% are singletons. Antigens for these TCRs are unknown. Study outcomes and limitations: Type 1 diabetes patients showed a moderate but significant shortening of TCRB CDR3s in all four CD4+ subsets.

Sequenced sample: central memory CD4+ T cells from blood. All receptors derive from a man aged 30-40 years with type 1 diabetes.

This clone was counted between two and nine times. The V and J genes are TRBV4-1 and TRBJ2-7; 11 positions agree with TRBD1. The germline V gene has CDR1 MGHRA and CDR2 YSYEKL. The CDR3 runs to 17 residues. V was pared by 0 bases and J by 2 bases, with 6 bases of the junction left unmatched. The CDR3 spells CASSQDLGTGGPYEQYF. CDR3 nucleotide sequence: TGCGCCAGCAGCCAAGATTTAGGGACAGGGGGACCCTACGAGCAGTACTTC.

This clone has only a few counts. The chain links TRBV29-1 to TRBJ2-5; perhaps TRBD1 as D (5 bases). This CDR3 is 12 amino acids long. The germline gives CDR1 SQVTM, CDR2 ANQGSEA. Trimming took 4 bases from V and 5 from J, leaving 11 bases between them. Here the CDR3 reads CSVGQSGETQYF. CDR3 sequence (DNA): TGCAGCGTTGGACAGTCGGGTGAGACCCAGTACTTC.

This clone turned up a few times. CDR3 region: CASSYQLAGGYNEQFF. In DNA, the CDR3 is TGTGCCAGCAGTTACCAACTAGCGGGGGGCTACAATGAGCAGTTCTTC. The chain uses TRBV6-5 and TRBJ2-1, with TRBD2 identical over 12 bases. The CDR3 length is 16 residues. The J segment lost 3 bases and the V segment lost 2 bases, leaving 2 bases of the junction unmatched. Germline V gene sequence: CDR1 MNHEY, CDR2 SVGAGI.

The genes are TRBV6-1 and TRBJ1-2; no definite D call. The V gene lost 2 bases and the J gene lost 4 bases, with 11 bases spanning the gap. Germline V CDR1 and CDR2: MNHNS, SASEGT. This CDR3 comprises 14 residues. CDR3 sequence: CASSEPFPVYGYTF. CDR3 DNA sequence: TGTGCCAGCAGTGAACCCTTTCCGGTCTATGGCTACACCTTC.

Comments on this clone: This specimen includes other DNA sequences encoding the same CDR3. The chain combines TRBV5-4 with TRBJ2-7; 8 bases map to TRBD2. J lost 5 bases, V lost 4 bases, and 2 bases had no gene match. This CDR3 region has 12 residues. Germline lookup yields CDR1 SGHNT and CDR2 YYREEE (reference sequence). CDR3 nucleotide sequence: TGTGCCAGCAGCCTGACTAGCGACGAGCAGTACTTC. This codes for CASSLTSDEQYF.

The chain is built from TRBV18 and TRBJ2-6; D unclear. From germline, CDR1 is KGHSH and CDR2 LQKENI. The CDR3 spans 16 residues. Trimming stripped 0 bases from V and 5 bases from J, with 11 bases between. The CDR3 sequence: CASSPPSTRRANVLTF. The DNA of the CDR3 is TGTGCCAGCTCACCACCGTCAACGCGGCGGGCCAACGTCCTGACTTTC.

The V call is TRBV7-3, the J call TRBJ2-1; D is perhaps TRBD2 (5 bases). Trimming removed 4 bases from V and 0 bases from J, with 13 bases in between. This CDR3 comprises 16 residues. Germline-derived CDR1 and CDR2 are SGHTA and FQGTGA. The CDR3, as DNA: TGTGCCAGCAGCTCTAAAGCGGCTAGCTCCTACAATGAGCAGTTCTTC. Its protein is CASSSKAASSYNEQFF.

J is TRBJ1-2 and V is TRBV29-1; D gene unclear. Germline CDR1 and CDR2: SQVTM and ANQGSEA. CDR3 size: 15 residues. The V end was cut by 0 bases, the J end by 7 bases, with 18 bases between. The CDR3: CSVEDEGRVGLGYTF. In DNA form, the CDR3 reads TGCAGCGTTGAAGATGAGGGTAGGGTAGGTCTTGGCTACACCTTC.

The CDR3 region is CASSLDRGTNEKLFF. The CDR3 DNA reads as TGCGCCAGCAGCCTCGACAGGGGAACTAATGAAAAACTGTTTTTT. This rearrangement joins TRBV4-1 to TRBJ1-4, with 8 bases fitting TRBD1. CDR1 is MGHRA, CDR2 YSYEKL, per germline. The CDR3 loop spans 15 amino acids. J was trimmed by 1 base and V by 4 bases; bases with no gene match: 2.

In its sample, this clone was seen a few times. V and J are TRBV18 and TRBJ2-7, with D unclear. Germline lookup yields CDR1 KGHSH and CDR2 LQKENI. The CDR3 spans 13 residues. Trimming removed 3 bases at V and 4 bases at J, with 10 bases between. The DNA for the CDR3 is TGTGCCAGCTCACCCCTAACAGCTTACGAGCAGTACTTC. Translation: CASSPLTAYEQYF.

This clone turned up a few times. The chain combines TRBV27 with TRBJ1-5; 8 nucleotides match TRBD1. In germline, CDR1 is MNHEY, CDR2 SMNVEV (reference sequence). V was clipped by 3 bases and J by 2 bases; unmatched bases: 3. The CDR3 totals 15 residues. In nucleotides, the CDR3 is TGTGCCAGCAGTTTGTCAGGGGGCGGCAATCAGCCCCAGCATTTT. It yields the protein CASSLSGGGNQPQHF.

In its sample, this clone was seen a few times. The CDR3 spells CASSPINQPQHF. CDR3 nucleotides: TGTGCCAGCAGTCCTATAAATCAGCCCCAGCATTTT. V and J are TRBV28 and TRBJ1-5; D is ambiguous. Trimming removed 5 bases at V and 4 bases at J, with 6 bases between. This CDR3 is built from 12 residues. Germline lookup yields CDR1 MDHEN and CDR2 SYDVKM.

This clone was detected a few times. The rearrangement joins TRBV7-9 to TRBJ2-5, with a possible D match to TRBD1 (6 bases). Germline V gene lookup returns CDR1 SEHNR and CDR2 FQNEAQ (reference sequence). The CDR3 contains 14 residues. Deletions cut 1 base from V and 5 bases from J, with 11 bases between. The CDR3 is CASSLVAGAETQYF. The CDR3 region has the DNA TGTGCCAGCAGCTTAGTCGCAGGGGCTGAGACCCAGTACTTC.

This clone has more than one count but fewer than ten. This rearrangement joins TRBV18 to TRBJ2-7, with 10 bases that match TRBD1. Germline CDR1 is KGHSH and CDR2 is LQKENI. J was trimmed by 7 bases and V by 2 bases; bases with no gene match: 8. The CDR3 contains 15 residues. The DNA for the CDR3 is TGTGCCAGCTCACCATCGATTGACAGGGGGCCGGAGCAGTACTTC. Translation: CASSPSIDRGPEQYF.

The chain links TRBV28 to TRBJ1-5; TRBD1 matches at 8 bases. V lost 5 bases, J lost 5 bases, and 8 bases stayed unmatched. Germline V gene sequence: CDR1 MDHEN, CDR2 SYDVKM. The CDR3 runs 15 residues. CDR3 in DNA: TGTGCCAGCAGTCGGACAGGGTTCTACGATCAGCCCCAGCATTTT. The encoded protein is CASSRTGFYDQPQHF.

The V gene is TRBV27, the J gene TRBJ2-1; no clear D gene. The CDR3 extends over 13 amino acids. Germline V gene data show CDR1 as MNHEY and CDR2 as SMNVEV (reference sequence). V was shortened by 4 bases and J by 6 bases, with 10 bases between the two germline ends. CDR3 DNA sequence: TGTGCCAGCAGTTCCCGTCTCCCCAATGAGCAGTTCTTC. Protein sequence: CASSSRLPNEQFF.

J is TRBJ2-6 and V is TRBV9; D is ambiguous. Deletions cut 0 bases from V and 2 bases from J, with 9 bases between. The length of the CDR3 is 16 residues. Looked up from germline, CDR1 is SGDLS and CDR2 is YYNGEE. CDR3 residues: CASSVDGGAGANVLTF. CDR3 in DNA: TGTGCCAGCAGCGTAGACGGTGGTGCTGGGGCCAACGTCCTGACTTTC. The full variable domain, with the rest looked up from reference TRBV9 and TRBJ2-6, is DSGVTQTPKHLITATGQRVTLRCSPRSGDLSVYWYQQSLDQGLQFLIQYYNGEERAKGNILERFSAQQFPDLHSELNLSSLELGDSALYFCASSVDGGAGANVLTFGAGSRLTVL.

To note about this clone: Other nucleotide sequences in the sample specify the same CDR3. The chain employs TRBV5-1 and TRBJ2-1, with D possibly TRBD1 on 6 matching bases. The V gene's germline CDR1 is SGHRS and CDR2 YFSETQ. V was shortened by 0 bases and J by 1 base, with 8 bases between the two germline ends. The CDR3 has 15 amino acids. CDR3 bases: TGCGCCAGCAGCTTGGCGACAGGTTCCTACAATGAGCAGTTCTTC. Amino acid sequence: CASSLATGSYNEQFF.

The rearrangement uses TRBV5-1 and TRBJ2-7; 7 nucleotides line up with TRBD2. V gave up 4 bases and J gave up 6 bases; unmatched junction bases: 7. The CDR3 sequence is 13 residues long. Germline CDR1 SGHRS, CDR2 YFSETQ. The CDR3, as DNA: TGCGCCAGCAGCGTCTTTGGGGAGGGCGAGCAGTACTTC. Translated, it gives CASSVFGEGEQYF.

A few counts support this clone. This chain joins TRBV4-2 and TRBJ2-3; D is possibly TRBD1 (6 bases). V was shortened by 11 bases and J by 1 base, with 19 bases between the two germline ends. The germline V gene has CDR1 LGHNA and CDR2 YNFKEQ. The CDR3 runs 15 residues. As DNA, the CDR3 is TGTGCCTCCTCCGAGGGGGAGCCCCGCACAGATACGCAGTATTTT. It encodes CASSEGEPRTDTQYF.

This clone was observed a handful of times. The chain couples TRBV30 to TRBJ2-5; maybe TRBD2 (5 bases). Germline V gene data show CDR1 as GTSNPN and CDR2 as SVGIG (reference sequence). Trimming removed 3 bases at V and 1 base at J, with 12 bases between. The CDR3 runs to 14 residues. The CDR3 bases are TGTGCCTGGAGCGGAGGCGGGCCCCAAGAGACCCAGTACTTC. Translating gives CAWSGGGPQETQYF.

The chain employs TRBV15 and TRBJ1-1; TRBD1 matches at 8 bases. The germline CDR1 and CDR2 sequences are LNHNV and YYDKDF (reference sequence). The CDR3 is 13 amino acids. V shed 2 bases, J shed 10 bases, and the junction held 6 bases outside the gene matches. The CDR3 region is CATSRPGTGRAFF. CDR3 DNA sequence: TGTGCCACCAGCAGACCAGGGACAGGTCGAGCTTTCTTT.

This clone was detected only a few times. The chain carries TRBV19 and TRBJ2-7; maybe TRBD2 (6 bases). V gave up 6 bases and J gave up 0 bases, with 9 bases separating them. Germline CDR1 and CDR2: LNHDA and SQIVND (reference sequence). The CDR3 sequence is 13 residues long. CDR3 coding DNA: TGTGCCAGTAGGGAGGGAAACTCCTACGAGCAGTACTTC. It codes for CASREGNSYEQYF.

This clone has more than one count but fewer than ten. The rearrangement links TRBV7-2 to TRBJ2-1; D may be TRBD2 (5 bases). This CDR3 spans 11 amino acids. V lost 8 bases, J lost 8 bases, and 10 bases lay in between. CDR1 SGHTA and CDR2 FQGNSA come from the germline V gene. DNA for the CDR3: TGTGCCAGCGTCGGCGGGCATGAGCAGTTCTTC. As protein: CASVGGHEQFF.

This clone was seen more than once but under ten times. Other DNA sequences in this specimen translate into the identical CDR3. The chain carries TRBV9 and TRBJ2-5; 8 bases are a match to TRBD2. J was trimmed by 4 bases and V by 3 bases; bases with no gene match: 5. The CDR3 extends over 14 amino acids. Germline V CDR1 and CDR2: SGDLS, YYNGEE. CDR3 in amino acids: CASSAGGTSETQYF. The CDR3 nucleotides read TGTGCCAGCAGCGCGGGAGGGACTTCAGAGACCCAGTACTTC.

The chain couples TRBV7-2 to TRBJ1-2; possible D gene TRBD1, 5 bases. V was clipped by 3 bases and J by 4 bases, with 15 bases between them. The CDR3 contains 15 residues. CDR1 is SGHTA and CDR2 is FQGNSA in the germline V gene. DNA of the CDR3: TGTGCCAGCAGCTTCGTCCCGGGGGAGGCCTATGGCTACACCTTC. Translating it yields CASSFVPGEAYGYTF.